The sequence of this TCR beta chain was determined in a study of control samples from healthy donors and cancer patients. Trimming stripped 0 bases from V and 8 bases from J, with 19 bases between. Germline V lookup: CDR1 MNHEY, CDR2 SVGEGT. The CDR3 extends over 17 amino acids. Clones were read by immunoSEQ multiplex PCR, and TCRdb kept only the in-frame ones, dropping some. The table has tens of thousands of clones, around 80% seen once; the top ten hold roughly 9.8%. Specimen: blood. V is TRBV6-2 or TRBV6-3 and J is TRBJ1-4; a weak D match, TRBD1 (6 bases). The TCR comes from a woman aged 55-70 years in good health. The CDR3 protein is CASSYSYDRLRREKLFF. The CDR3 nucleotides are TGTGCCAGCAGTTACTCCTACGACAGGCTGAGAAGAGAAAAACTGTTTTTT.